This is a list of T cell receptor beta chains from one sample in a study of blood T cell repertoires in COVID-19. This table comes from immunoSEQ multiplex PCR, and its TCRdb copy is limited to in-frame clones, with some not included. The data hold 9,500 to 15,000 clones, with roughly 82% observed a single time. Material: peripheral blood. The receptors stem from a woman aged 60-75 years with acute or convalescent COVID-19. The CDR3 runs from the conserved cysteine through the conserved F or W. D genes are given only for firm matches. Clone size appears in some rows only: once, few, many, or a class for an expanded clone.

CASSLELLGGYGYTF	TGTGCCAGCAGTTTGGAATTGCTGGGCGGGTATGGCTACACCTTC	few	15	-	TRBJ1-2	TRBV28
CASSLTWTGGLGNTIYF	TGTGCCAGCAGCCTCACCTGGACAGGGGGCTTAGGAAACACCATATATTTT	-	17	TRBD1	TRBJ1-3	TRBV7-8
CAWSPTGRGRPSGNTIYF	TGTGCCTGGAGCCCAACGGGAAGGGGGCGGCCTTCTGGAAACACCATATATTTT	-	18	TRBD1	TRBJ1-3	TRBV30
CASSRDSNTQYF	TGTGCCAGCAGCAGGGACTCCAATACGCAGTATTTT	-	12	-	TRBJ2-3	TRBV7-9
CASKSNRGYGYTF	TGTGCCAGCAAGAGCAACAGGGGGTATGGCTACACCTTC	few	13	TRBD1	TRBJ1-2	TRBV2
CASSQDLLSRANVLTF	TGTGCCAGCAGCCAAGATTTACTTTCGAGGGCCAACGTCCTGACTTTC	-	16	-	TRBJ2-6	TRBV3-1/TRBV3-2
CASSIGTGRGDYYGYTF	TGCGCCAGCAGCATCGGGACAGGGAGAGGGGACTACTATGGCTACACCTTC	-	17	TRBD1	TRBJ1-2	TRBV5-1
CASSVGSGGLDNEQFF	TGTGCCAGCAGCGTAGGCAGCGGGGGACTCGACAATGAGCAGTTCTTC	-	16	TRBD2	TRBJ2-1	TRBV9
CASMDSAGGGRANEQFF	TGTGCCAGCATGGACTCCGCGGGGGGAGGCCGCGCGAATGAGCAGTTCTTC	-	17	TRBD2	TRBJ2-1	TRBV5-6
CASSQEGADTQYF	TGTGCCAGCAGTCAAGAAGGGGCAGATACGCAGTATTTT	-	13	-	TRBJ2-3	TRBV2
CSVELSTAGGEQYF	TGCAGCGTTGAACTGAGTACAGCGGGGGGCGAGCAGTACTTC	-	14	TRBD2	TRBJ2-7	TRBV29-1
CASSRGQQSFNEQFF	TGCGCCAGCAGCCGGGGACAGCAAAGTTTCAATGAGCAGTTCTTC	-	15	TRBD1	TRBJ2-1	TRBV4-1
CASTMGSFSQDTQYF	TGTGCCAGTACCATGGGTAGCTTTTCACAAGATACGCAGTATTTT	-	15	-	TRBJ2-3	TRBV19
CASSLVSRADTGELFF	TGTGCCAGCAGCTTGGTCAGCAGGGCGGATACCGGGGAGCTGTTTTTT	-	16	-	TRBJ2-2	TRBV13
CASSYPTTGLKNTEAFF	TGTGCCAGCAGTTACCCCACGACAGGGCTTAAAAACACTGAAGCTTTCTTT	-	17	TRBD1	TRBJ1-1	TRBV28
CASRGQGLYGYTF	TGTGCCAGCAGGGGCCAGGGGCTCTATGGCTACACCTTC	-	13	-	TRBJ1-2	TRBV27
CASSQGRGGRETQYF	TGCGCCAGCAGCCAAGGTAGAGGAGGGCGAGAGACCCAGTACTTC	-	15	-	TRBJ2-5	TRBV4-1
CATSSLAGWLDEQFF	TGTGCCACCAGCTCCCTAGCGGGCTGGTTGGATGAGCAGTTCTTC	once	15	TRBD2	TRBJ2-1	TRBV15
CATSRDLGAEGYTF	TGTGCCACCAGCAGAGATCTGGGGGCAGAAGGCTACACCTTC	-	14	-	TRBJ1-2	TRBV15
CASSLTGELYNEQFF	TGCGCCAGCAGCTTGACGGGGGAACTCTACAATGAGCAGTTCTTC	-	15	-	TRBJ2-1	TRBV5-1
CASSSRWGQGTDTQYF	TGTGCCAGCAGTTCCCGCTGGGGGCAGGGCACAGATACGCAGTATTTT	once	16	-	TRBJ2-3	TRBV6-5
CATSDGRGPNYGYTF	TGTGCCACCAGTGATGGCAGGGGACCTAACTATGGCTACACCTTC	-	15	-	TRBJ1-2	TRBV24-1